This T cell receptor beta chain was obtained from a study of early T cells in non-severe SARS-CoV-2 infection. Study in general: Bulk RNA isolated from unsorted whole blood underwent sequencing; chains were not paired.

This clonotype was counted a few times. Its specificity is unknown. Findings and limits, study-wide: Anti-spike CD8 responses were favored in VDJdb matching, and private and CD4 specificities were missed.

Researchers attached unique molecular identifiers to individual cDNA molecules. Using its own MiXCR run on the 5' RACE reads, TCRdb lists one record per CDR3 protein. The table records tens of thousands of distinct CDR3 sequences, 18% of them present only once. The ends were cut back, 6 bases at V and 1 base at J, with 10 bases in the middle. CDR1 and CDR2 (germline): LNHDA, SQIVND (reference sequence). The CDR3 consists of 14 residues. The source was whole blood, collected at baseline. The V and J genes are TRBV19 and TRBJ2-1; D is ambiguous. This clonotype was sampled from an adult who was a healthcare worker with PCR-confirmed SARS-CoV-2 infection or an uninfected control (not recorded which). The CDR3 reads CASSLQWSYNEQFF. The CDR3 DNA sequence: TGTGCCAGTAGCCTTCAGTGGTCCTACAATGAGCAGTTCTTC. Filled out from reference TRBV19 and TRBJ2-1, the complete variable domain reads DGGITQSPKYLFRKEGQNVTLSCEQNLNHDAMYWYRQDPGQGLRLIYYSQIVNDFQKGDIAEGYSVSREKKESFPLTVTSAQKNPTAFYLCASSLQWSYNEQFFGPGTRLTVL.